The source of this T cell receptor (beta chain) is a study of T cells in Graves' hyperthyroidism and ophthalmopathy. The V and J ends lost 1 base and 6 bases respectively, with 12 bases between them. The CDR3 length is 14 residues. Germline V lookup: CDR1 SGHAT, CDR2 FQNNGV. There were TCR beta CDR3 regions amplified from RNA transcripts. Primed by the HTBI set, a first-round RT-PCR was run on the TCR CDR3. From the multiplex PCR reads, TCRdb called clonotypes with MiXCR, one entry per CDR3 protein. The sample carries 530,000 or so distinct CDR3 sequences, about 45% recorded once. The sequence was obtained from a woman between 18 and 29 years old with Graves' hyperthyroidism. The sample comprised peripheral blood or thyroid tissue (not recorded which). The genes are TRBV11-2 and TRBJ1-1, with unresolved D. The CDR3 DNA sequence: TGTGCCAGCAGCTTAGTTCGGGGTAGCCCTGAAGCTTTCTTT. Translated: CASSLVRGSPEAFF.